The rows below give T cell receptor beta chains drawn from one sample of a study of T-cell memory formation after mild COVID-19. TCRdb called the 5' RACE reads again in MiXCR, with one record for every CDR3 protein. The sample holds about 500,000 distinct CDR3 sequences, roughly 22% seen once. The specimen sequenced was PBMCs or a T cell subset sorted from them (not recorded which). The receptors here all came from an adult woman who had mild COVID-19 (a few samples of this study predate the infection). Cell type and time point are not known. Each CDR3 is given with its conserved first and last residue. A D gene is named only where the DNA matches it firmly. Size tells how often a clone was seen (once, few, many) or the class of an expanded clone, and some rows leave it out.

v_call: TRBV7-9; j_call: TRBJ2-3; d_call: -; clone_size: -; cdr3_nt: TGTGCCAGCAGCTATCTAGCGTCCACTGGGAAGGATACGCAGTATTTT; cdr3_aa: CASSYLASTGKDTQYF
v_call: TRBV14; j_call: TRBJ1-2; d_call: -; clone_size: -; cdr3_nt: TGTGCCAGCAGCCAACGGCAGGGGTGGGACTATGGCTACACCTTC; cdr3_aa: CASSQRQGWDYGYTF
v_call: TRBV15; j_call: TRBJ2-1; d_call: TRBD1; clone_size: -; cdr3_nt: TGTGCCACCAGCGTGCCCGGGACAGGGGGATGGAATGAGCAGTTCTTC; cdr3_aa: CATSVPGTGGWNEQFF
v_call: TRBV23-1; j_call: TRBJ2-3; d_call: -; clone_size: few; cdr3_nt: TGCGCCAGCAGTCTCACGACTAGGGAACCCGCAGATACGCAGTATTTT; cdr3_aa: CASSLTTREPADTQYF
v_call: TRBV6-2/TRBV6-3; j_call: TRBJ2-7; d_call: TRBD2; clone_size: few; cdr3_nt: TGTGCCTCGGAGAGACTAGCGGGAGCCCAATTCCCCGAGCAGTACTTC; cdr3_aa: CASERLAGAQFPEQYF
v_call: TRBV29-1; j_call: TRBJ2-5; d_call: TRBD1; clone_size: -; cdr3_nt: TGCAGCGTCCGGGACAGGGGGTACCAAGAGACCCAGTACTTC; cdr3_aa: CSVRDRGYQETQYF
v_call: TRBV29-1; j_call: TRBJ2-1; d_call: -; clone_size: many; cdr3_nt: TGCAGCGTTGACGGGACTGTCAGTGAGCAGTTCTTC; cdr3_aa: CSVDGTVSEQFF
v_call: TRBV7-9; j_call: TRBJ2-1; d_call: -; clone_size: -; cdr3_nt: TGTGCCAAACCACCGGGCCCCAGGGAGGATGAGCAGTTCTTC; cdr3_aa: CAKPPGPREDEQFF
v_call: TRBV29-1; j_call: TRBJ2-5; d_call: -; clone_size: few; cdr3_nt: TGCAGCGTCAGATTAGGGGGGCGGTTTGAGGTCCGGGAAGAGACCCAGTACTTC; cdr3_aa: CSVRLGGRFEVREETQYF
v_call: TRBV29-1; j_call: TRBJ2-3; d_call: -; clone_size: -; cdr3_nt: TGCAGCGGGACGCCGACCACAGATACGCAGTATTTT; cdr3_aa: CSGTPTTDTQYF
v_call: TRBV20-1; j_call: TRBJ2-1; d_call: TRBD1; clone_size: few; cdr3_nt: TGCAGTGCCGAGCCTCCGGGACAGGCTTCCAATGAGCAGTTCTTC; cdr3_aa: CSAEPPGQASNEQFF
v_call: TRBV7-6; j_call: TRBJ2-7; d_call: -; clone_size: few; cdr3_nt: -; cdr3_aa: CASSLFFGKGDEQYF
v_call: TRBV7-9; j_call: TRBJ2-7; d_call: -; clone_size: many; cdr3_nt: TGTGCCAGCAGCTTAGACAGGGTGGACGAGCAGTACTTC; cdr3_aa: CASSLDRVDEQYF
v_call: TRBV25-1; j_call: TRBJ2-1; d_call: TRBD2; clone_size: -; cdr3_nt: TGTGCCAGCAGTGGGTTAACTAGCGGGAGAACCCACAATGAGCAGTTCTTC; cdr3_aa: CASSGLTSGRTHNEQFF
v_call: TRBV20-1; j_call: TRBJ1-5; d_call: TRBD1; clone_size: -; cdr3_nt: TGCAGTGCTAGAAGGACAGGCTCCAATCAGCCCCAGCATTTT; cdr3_aa: CSARRTGSNQPQHF
v_call: TRBV6-6; j_call: TRBJ2-3; d_call: -; clone_size: few; cdr3_nt: TGTGCCAGCAGTTACGGGTGGGATGGGGCAGATACGCAGTATTTT; cdr3_aa: CASSYGWDGADTQYF
v_call: TRBV7-9; j_call: TRBJ2-1; d_call: -; clone_size: few; cdr3_nt: TGTGCCAGCAGCTTAGTGGCCCCCTACAATGAGCAGTTCTTC; cdr3_aa: CASSLVAPYNEQFF